This T cell receptor (beta chain) comes out of a study of blood T cell repertoires in COVID-19. Across the study: Spain, Italy and the United States supplied samples that represented acute and convalescent COVID-19.

Profiled with immunoSEQ multiplex PCR; TCRdb holds only in-frame clones, not every one. The sample holds about 330,000 clones, more than 75% seen once. The CDR3 is made up of 14 amino acids. The germline V gene encodes CDR1 MNHEY and CDR2 SVGAGI. The V segment lost 2 bases and the J segment 1 base; nucleotides outside the gene matches: 1. This clone showed up just once. This sample includes further DNA sequences coding for the same CDR3. This clonotype was obtained from a woman aged 50 to 60 with acute or convalescent COVID-19. Input material: peripheral blood. This rearrangement joins TRBV6-5 to TRBJ2-7; 8 bases map to TRBD2. The CDR3 reads CASSYSGRSYEQYF. DNA for the CDR3: TGTGCCAGCAGTTACAGCGGGAGATCCTACGAGCAGTACTTC.